This TCR beta chain was obtained from a study of spatial heterogeneity in lung cancer. This clonotype was seen more than once but under ten times. Time point defined: blood at routine non-recurrence follow-up after resection. MiXCR, applied by TCRdb to the 5' RACE reads, yields one record per CDR3 protein. The data contain fewer than 150,000 distinct CDR3 sequences, roughly a tenth of them seen just once; the ten biggest clones take up 20% to 25%. V shed 0 bases and J 7 bases; nucleotides not matched to a gene: 8. Germline V lookup: CDR1 KGHSY, CDR2 FQNENV. This CDR3 contains 16 residues. V and J are TRBV16 and TRBJ1-5, with 8 nucleotides matching TRBD1. The TCR originated in a female donor with early-stage non-small cell lung cancer. The material sequenced was PBMCs, taken at follow-up. This CDR3 reads CASSQSPRGQRQPQHF. Here the CDR3 DNA reads TGTGCCAGCAGCCAATCACCCAGGGGGCAACGCCAGCCCCAGCATTTT.